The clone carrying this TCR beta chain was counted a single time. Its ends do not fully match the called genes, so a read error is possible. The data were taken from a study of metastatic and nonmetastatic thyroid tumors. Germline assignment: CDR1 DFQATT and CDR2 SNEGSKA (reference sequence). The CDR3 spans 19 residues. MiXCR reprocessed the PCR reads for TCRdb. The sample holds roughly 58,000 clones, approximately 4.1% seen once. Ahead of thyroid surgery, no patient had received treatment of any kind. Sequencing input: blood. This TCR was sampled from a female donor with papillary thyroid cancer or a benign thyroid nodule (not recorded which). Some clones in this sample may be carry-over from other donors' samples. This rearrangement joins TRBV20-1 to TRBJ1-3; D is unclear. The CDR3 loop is CSARAPRVLDPRSGHTIYF. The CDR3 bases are TGCAGTGCTAGAGCTCCTAGGGTTCTGGACCCCCGCTCTGGACACACCATATATTTT.